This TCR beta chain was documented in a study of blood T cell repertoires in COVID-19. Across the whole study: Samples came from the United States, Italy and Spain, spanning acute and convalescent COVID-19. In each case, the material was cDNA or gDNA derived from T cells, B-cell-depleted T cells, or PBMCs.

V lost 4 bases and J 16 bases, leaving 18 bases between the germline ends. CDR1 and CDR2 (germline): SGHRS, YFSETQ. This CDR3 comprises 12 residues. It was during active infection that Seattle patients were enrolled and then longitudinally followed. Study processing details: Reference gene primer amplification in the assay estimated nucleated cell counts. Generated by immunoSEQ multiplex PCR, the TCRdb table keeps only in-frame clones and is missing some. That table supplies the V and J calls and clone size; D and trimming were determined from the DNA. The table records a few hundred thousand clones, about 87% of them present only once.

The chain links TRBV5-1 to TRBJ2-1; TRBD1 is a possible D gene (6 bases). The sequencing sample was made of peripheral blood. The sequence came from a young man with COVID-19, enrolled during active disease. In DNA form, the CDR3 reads TGCGCCAGCAGCCAACCACCAGGGGTTCAATTCTTC. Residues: CASSQPPGVQFF.